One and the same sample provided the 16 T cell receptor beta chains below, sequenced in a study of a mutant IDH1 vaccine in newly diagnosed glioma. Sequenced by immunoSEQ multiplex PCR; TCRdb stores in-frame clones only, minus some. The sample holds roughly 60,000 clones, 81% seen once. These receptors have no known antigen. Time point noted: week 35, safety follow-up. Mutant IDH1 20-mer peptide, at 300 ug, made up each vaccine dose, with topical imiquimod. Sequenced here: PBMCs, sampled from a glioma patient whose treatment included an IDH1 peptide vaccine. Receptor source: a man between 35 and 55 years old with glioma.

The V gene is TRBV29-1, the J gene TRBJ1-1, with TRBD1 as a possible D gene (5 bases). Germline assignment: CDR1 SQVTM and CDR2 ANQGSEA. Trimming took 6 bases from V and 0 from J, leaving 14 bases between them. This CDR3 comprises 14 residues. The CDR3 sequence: CSVYYRGLNTEAFF. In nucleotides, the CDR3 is TGCAGCGTATATTATCGGGGACTGAACACTGAAGCTTTCTTT.

CDR3 bases: TGTGCCAGCAGCCAAGATATAGCTAGTGAGCAGTTCTTC. This gives the protein CASSQDIASEQFF. The V gene is TRBV4-2, the J gene TRBJ2-1; no reliable D call. Trimming took 0 bases from V and 9 from J, leaving 9 bases between them. The CDR3 has 13 residues. The V gene's germline CDR1 is LGHNA and CDR2 YNFKEQ.

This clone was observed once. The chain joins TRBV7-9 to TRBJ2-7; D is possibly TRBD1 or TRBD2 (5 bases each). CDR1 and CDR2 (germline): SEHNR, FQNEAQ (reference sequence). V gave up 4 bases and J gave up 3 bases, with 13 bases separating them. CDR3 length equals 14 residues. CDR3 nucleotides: TGTGCCAGCAGCTCGAGGGGAGAAATCTACGAGCAGTACTTC. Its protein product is CASSSRGEIYEQYF.

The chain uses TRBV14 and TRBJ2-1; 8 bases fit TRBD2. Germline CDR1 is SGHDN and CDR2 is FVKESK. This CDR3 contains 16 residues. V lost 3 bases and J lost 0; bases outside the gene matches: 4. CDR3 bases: TGTGCCAGCAGCCACACTAGCGGCTACTCCTACAATGAGCAGTTCTTC. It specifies CASSHTSGYSYNEQFF.

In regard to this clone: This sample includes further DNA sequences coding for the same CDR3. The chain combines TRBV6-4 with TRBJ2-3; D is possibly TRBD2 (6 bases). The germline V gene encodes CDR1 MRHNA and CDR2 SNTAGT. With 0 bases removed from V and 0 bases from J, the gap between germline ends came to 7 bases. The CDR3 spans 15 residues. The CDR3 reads CASSDSAGSTDTQYF. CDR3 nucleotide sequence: TGTGCCAGCAGTGACTCGGCGGGAAGCACAGATACGCAGTATTTT.

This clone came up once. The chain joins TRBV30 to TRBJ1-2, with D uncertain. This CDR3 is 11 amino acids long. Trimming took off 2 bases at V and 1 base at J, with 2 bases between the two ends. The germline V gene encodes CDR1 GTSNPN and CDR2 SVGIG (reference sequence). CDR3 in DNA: TGTGCCTGGAGTCTTAACTATGGCTACACCTTC. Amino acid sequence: CAWSLNYGYTF.

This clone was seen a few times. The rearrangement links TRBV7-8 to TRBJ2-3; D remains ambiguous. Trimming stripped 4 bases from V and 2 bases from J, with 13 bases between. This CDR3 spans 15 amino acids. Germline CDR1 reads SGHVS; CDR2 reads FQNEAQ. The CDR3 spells CASSYDWISTDTQYF. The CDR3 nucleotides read TGTGCCAGCAGCTACGACTGGATATCCACAGATACGCAGTATTTT.

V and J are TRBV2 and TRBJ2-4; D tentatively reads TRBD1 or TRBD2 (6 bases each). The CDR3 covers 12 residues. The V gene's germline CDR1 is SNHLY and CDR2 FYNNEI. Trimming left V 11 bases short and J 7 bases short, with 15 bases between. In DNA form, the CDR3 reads TGTGCCTGGGGGGCTCCGAGGAACATTCAGTACTTC. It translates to CAWGAPRNIQYF.

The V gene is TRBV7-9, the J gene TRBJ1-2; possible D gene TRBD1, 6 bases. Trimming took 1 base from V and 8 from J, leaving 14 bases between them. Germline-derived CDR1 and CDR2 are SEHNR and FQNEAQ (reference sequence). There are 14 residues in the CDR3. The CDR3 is CASSLGRPGTGYTF. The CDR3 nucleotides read TGTGCCAGCAGCTTAGGACGTCCCGGGACAGGCTACACCTTC.

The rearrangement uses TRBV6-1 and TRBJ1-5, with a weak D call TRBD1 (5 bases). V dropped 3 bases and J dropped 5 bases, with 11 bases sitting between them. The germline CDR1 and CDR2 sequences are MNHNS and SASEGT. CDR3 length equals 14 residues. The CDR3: CASSDQGSHQPQHF. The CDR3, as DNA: TGTGCCAGCAGTGATCAGGGTTCGCATCAGCCCCAGCATTTT.

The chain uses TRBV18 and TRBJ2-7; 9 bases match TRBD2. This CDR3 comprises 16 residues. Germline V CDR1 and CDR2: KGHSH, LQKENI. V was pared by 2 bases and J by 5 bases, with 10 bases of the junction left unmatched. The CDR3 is CASSPVGGGAGDEQYF. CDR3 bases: TGTGCCAGCTCACCAGTCGGCGGGGGGGCGGGCGACGAGCAGTACTTC.

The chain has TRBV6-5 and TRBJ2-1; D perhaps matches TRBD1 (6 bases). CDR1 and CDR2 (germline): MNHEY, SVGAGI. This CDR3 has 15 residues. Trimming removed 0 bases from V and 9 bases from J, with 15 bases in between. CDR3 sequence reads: CASSYSARPRGEQFF. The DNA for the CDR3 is TGTGCCAGCAGTTACTCTGCCCGCCCCAGGGGTGAGCAGTTCTTC.

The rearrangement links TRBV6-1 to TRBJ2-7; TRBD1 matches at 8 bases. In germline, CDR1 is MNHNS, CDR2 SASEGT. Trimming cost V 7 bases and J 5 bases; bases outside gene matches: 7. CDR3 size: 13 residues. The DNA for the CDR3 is TGTGCCAGCAATAGGGACAGGACGGACGAGCAGTACTTC. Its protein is CASNRDRTDEQYF.

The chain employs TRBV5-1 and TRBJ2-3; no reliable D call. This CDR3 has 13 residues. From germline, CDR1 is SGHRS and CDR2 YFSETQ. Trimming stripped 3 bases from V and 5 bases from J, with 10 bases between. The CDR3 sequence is CASSSRSGDTQYF. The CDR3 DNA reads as TGCGCCAGCAGCTCCCGCTCCGGAGATACGCAGTATTTT.

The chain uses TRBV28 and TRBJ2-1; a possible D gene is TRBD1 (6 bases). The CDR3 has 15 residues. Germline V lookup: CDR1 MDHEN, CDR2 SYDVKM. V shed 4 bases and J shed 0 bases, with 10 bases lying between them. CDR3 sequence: CASSYRGSSYNEQFF. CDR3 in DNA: TGTGCCAGCAGTTATAGGGGGAGCTCCTACAATGAGCAGTTCTTC.

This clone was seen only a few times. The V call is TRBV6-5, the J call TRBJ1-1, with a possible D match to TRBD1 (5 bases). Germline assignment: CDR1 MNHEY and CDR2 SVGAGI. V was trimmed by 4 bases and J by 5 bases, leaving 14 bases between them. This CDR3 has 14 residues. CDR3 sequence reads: CASSWLGVRTEAFF. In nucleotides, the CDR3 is TGTGCCAGCAGTTGGCTGGGGGTCCGGACTGAAGCTTTCTTT.